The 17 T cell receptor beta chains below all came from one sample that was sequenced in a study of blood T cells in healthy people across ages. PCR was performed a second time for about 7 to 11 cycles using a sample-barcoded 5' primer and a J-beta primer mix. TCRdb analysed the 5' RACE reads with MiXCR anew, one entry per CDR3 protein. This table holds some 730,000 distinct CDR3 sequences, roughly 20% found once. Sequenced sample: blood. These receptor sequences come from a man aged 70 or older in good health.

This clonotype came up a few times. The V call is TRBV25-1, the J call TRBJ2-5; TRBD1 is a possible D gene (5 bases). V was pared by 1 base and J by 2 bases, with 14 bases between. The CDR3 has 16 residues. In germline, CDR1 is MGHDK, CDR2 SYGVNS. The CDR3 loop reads CASSESVTASQETQYF. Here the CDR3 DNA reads TGTGCCAGCAGTGAATCGGTGACAGCCTCACAAGAGACCCAGTACTTC.

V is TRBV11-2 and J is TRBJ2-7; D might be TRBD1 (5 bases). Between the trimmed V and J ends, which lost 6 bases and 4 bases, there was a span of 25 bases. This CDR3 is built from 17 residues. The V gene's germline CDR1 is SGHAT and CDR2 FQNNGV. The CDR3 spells CASSPLRRVAGWYEQYF. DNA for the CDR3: TGTGCCAGCAGTCCACTCCGGAGAGTTGCAGGGTGGTACGAGCAGTACTTC.

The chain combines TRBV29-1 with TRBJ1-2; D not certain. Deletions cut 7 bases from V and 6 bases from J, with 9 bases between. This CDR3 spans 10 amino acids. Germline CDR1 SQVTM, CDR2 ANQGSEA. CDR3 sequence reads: CSALSDGYTF. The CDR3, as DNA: TGCAGCGCATTGTCGGATGGCTACACCTTC. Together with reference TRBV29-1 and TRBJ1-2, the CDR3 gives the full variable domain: SAVISQKPSRDICQRGTSLTIQCQVDSQVTMMFWYRQQPGQSLTLIATANQGSEATYESGFVIDKFPISRPNLTFSTLTVSNMSPEDSSIYLCSALSDGYTFGSGTRLTVV.

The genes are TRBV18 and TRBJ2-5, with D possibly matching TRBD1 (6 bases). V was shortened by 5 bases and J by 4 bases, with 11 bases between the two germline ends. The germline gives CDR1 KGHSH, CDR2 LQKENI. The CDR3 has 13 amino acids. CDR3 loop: CASSNRDRETQYF. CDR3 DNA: TGTGCCAGCTCAAACAGGGACCGAGAGACCCAGTACTTC.

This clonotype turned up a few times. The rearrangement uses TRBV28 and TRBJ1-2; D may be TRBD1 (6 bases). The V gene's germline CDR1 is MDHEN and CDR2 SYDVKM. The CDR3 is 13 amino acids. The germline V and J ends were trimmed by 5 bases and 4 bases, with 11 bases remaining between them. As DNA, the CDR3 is TGTGCCAGCAGTGCGACAGGCTTCTATGGCTACACCTTC. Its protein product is CASSATGFYGYTF.

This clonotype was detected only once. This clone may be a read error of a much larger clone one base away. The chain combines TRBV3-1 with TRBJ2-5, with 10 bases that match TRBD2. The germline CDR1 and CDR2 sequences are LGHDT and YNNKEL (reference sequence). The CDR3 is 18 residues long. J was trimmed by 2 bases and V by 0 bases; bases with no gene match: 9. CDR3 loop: CASSQDQGSGRQQETQYF. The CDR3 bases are TGTGCCAGCAGCCAAGATCAAGGTAGCGGGAGGCAGCAAGAGACCCAGTACTTC.

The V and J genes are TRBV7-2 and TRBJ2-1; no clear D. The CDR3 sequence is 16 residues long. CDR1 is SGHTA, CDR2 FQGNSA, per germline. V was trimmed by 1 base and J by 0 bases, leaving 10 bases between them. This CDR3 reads CASSLVVPSSYNEQFF. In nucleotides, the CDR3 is TGTGCCAGCAGCTTAGTCGTGCCGAGCTCCTACAATGAGCAGTTCTTC.

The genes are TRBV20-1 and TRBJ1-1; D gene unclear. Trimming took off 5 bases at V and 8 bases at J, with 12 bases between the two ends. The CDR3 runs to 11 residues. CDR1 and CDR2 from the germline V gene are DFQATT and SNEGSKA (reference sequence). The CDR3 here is CSAGKGFEAFF. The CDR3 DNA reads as TGCAGTGCTGGAAAAGGGTTCGAAGCTTTCTTT.

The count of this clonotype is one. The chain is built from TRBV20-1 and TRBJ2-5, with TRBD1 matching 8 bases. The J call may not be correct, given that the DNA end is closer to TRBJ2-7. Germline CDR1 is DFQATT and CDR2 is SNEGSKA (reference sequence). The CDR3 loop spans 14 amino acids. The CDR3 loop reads CSAVRQGPSYEQYF. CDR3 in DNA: TGCAGTGCTGTTCGACAGGGGCCCTCCTACGAGCAGTACTTC.

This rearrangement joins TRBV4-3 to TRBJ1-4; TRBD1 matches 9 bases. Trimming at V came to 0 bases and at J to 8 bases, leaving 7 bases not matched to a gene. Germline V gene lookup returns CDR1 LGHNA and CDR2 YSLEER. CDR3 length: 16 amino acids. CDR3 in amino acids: CASSQEGTGLGEKLFF. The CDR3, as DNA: TGCGCCAGCAGCCAAGAGGGGACAGGGTTGGGGGAAAAACTGTTTTTT.

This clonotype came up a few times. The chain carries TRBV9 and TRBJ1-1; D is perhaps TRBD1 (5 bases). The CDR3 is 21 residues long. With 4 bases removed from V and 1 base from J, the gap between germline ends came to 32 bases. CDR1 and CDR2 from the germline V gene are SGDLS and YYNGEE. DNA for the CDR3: TGTGCCAGCAGCTCCCTCCAGGTCGGGCAGGGAAAGGTTCGGGGGAACACTGAAGCTTTCTTT. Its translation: CASSSLQVGQGKVRGNTEAFF.

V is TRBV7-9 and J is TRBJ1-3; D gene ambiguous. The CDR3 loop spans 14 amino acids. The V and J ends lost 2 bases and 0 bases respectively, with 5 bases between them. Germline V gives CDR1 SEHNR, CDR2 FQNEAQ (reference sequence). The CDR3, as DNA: TGTGCCAGCAGCTTAACAGTCTCTGGAAACACCATATATTTT. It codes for CASSLTVSGNTIYF.

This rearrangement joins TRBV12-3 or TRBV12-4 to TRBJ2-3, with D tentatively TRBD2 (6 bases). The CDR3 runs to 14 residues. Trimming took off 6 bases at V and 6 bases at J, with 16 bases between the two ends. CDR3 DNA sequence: TGTGCCAGCAGGACCGGGACTCAGGGCGATACGCAGTATTTT. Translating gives CASRTGTQGDTQYF.

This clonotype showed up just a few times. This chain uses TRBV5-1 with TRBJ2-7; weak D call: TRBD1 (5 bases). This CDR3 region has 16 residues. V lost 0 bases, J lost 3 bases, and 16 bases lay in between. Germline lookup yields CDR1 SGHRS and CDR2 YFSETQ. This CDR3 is CASSLDLLGHLYEQYV. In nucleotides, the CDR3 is TGCGCCAGCAGCTTGGATCTTCTAGGACACCTCTACGAGCAGTACGTC.

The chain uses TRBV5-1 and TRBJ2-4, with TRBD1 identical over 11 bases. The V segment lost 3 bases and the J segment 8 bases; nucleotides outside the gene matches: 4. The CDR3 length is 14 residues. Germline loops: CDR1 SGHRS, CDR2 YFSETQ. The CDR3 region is CASSWGTGGDIQYF. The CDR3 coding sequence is TGCGCCAGCAGCTGGGGGACAGGGGGTGACATTCAGTACTTC. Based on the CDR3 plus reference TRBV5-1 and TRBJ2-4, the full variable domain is KAGVTQTPRYLIKTRGQQVTLSCSPISGHRSVSWYQQTPGQGLQFLFEYFSETQRNKGNFPGRFSGRQFSNSRSEMNVSTLELGDSALYLCASSWGTGGDIQYFGAGTRLSVL.

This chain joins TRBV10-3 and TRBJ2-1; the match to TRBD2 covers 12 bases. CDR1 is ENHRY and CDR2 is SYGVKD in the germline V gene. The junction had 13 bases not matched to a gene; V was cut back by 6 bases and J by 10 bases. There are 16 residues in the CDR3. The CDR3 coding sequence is TGTGCCATCAGCCCCTCGACTAGCGGGAGTAGCGGAGAGCAGTTCTTC. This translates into CAISPSTSGSSGEQFF.

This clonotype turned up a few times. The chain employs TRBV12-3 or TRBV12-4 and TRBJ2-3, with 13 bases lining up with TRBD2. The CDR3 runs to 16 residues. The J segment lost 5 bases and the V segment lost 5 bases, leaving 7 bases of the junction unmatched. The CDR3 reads CASSPRTSGREDTQYF. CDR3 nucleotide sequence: TGTGCCAGCAGTCCACGGACTAGCGGGAGAGAAGATACGCAGTATTTT.